These 10 T cell receptor beta chains came from one sample sequenced in a study of shared clonotypes between healthy human individuals. The protocol was immunoSEQ multiplex PCR, while the TCRdb copy is restricted to in-frame clones and leaves out a portion. The sample comprises under 750,000 clones, just under 75% of which are singletons, and about 1.8% rests with the top ten. The sequencing input was memory CD4+ T cells sorted from blood. As to subset: CD45RA-negative fraction. Every receptor here comes from a woman between 25 and 40 years old in good health.

The rearrangement uses TRBV25-1 and TRBJ2-1; 10 nucleotides agree with TRBD2. Germline V CDR1 and CDR2: MGHDK, SYGVNS. The length of the CDR3 is 15 residues. Germline trimming cut 4 bases from V and 5 bases from J; bases unmatched to any gene: 5. The CDR3 nucleotides are TGTGCCAGCAGTGCTACTAGCGGGACCCACAATGAGCAGTTCTTC. Translation gives CASSATSGTHNEQFF. Variable domain in full (rest from reference TRBV25-1 and TRBJ2-1): EADIYQTPRYLVIGTGKKITLECSQTMGHDKMYWYQQDPGMELHLIHYSYGVNSTEKGDLSSESTVSRIRTEHFPLTLESARPSHTSQYLCASSATSGTHNEQFFGPGTRLTVL.

The chain links TRBV30 to TRBJ1-1; a possible D gene is TRBD1 (5 bases). The length of the CDR3 is 14 residues. Looked up from germline, CDR1 is GTSNPN and CDR2 is SVGIG (reference sequence). Trimming left V 2 bases short and J 0 bases short, with 10 bases between. CDR3 DNA sequence: TGTGCCTGGAGTAACCCGACAGTGAACACTGAAGCTTTCTTT. This gives the protein CAWSNPTVNTEAFF.

The chain joins TRBV5-1 to TRBJ1-2; D gene uncertain. Germline-derived CDR1 and CDR2 are SGHRS and YFSETQ. Trimming took off 0 bases at V and 5 bases at J, with 23 bases between the two ends. The CDR3 extends over 18 amino acids. CDR3 nucleotide sequence: TGCGCCAGCAGCTTGGGTGACGAAAAAGCCTTTTATATATATGGCTACACCTTC. It specifies CASSLGDEKAFYIYGYTF. Filled out from reference TRBV5-1 and TRBJ1-2, the complete variable domain reads KAGVTQTPRYLIKTRGQQVTLSCSPISGHRSVSWYQQTPGQGLQFLFEYFSETQRNKGNFPGRFSGRQFSNSRSEMNVSTLELGDSALYLCASSLGDEKAFYIYGYTFGSGTRLTVV.

The chain combines TRBV27 with TRBJ2-1; 9 bases align to TRBD1. Germline-derived CDR1 and CDR2 are MNHEY and SMNVEV (reference sequence). V lost 5 bases to trimming and J lost 8 bases; unmatched junction nucleotides: 13. This CDR3 spans 16 amino acids. CDR3 region: CASSQTRGTGRHEQFF. DNA of the CDR3: TGTGCCAGCAGTCAGACCCGCGGGACAGGGCGCCATGAGCAGTTCTTC.

This chain joins TRBV19 and TRBJ2-5, with 10 bases identical to TRBD2. CDR3 length: 15 residues. V was pared by 7 bases and J by 7 bases, with 12 bases of the junction left unmatched. From germline, CDR1 is LNHDA and CDR2 SQIVND (reference sequence). The CDR3 bases are TGTGCCAGTACCGGGACTAGCGACAACGTAGGGACCCAGTACTTC. As protein: CASTGTSDNVGTQYF.

CDR3 sequence (DNA): TGTGCCAGCAGTGAAAACGAGGCAGGCTCCTACGAGCAGTACTTC. This encodes CASSENEAGSYEQYF. The chain combines TRBV2 with TRBJ2-7; D is unclear. Trimming removed 2 bases from V and 0 bases from J, with 11 bases in between. Germline-derived CDR1 and CDR2 are SNHLY and FYNNEI. There are 15 residues in the CDR3.

In the case of this clone: Other DNA sequences in this sample translate to the same CDR3. The rearrangement joins TRBV5-4 to TRBJ2-7, with D possibly TRBD2 on 6 matching bases. CDR3 length: 13 amino acids. V lost 2 bases, J lost 3 bases, and 9 bases lay in between. CDR1 and CDR2 from the germline V gene are SGHNT and YYREEE (reference sequence). CDR3 sequence reads: CASSFSGSYEQYF. The DNA for the CDR3 is TGTGCCAGCAGCTTTTCCGGGAGCTACGAGCAGTACTTC.

The V and J genes are TRBV7-2 and TRBJ2-1, with TRBD2 matching over 8 bases. V was pared by 5 bases and J by 10 bases, with 10 bases of the junction left unmatched. Germline V lookup: CDR1 SGHTA, CDR2 FQGNSA. This CDR3 is 14 amino acids long. For the CDR3, the DNA is TGTGCCAGCAGCCAACCGAGACCTAGCGGGGAGCAGTTCTTC. It is translated as CASSQPRPSGEQFF.

This clone appeared a few times. The chain has TRBV5-1 and TRBJ2-5; the D gene is possibly TRBD2 (6 bases). With 5 bases removed from V and 5 bases from J, the gap between germline ends came to 16 bases. The CDR3 spans 14 residues. Per germline, CDR1 SGHRS and CDR2 YFSETQ. The CDR3 coding sequence is TGCGCCAGCAGGATGTGGGGCCGGGAGGAGACCCAGTACTTC. Its protein is CASRMWGREETQYF. Variable domain in full (rest from reference TRBV5-1 and TRBJ2-5): KAGVTQTPRYLIKTRGQQVTLSCSPISGHRSVSWYQQTPGQGLQFLFEYFSETQRNKGNFPGRFSGRQFSNSRSEMNVSTLELGDSALYLCASRMWGREETQYFGPGTRLLVL.

This clone has only a few counts. The CDR3 is CASSEYRQDRRDNQPQHF. DNA of the CDR3: TGTGCCAGCAGTGAATACCGACAGGACAGACGAGACAATCAGCCCCAGCATTTT. The rearrangement uses TRBV25-1 and TRBJ1-5, with TRBD1 as a possible D gene (6 bases). This CDR3 region has 18 residues. V dropped 0 bases and J dropped 3 bases, with 18 bases sitting between them. The germline V gene has CDR1 MGHDK and CDR2 SYGVNS.